Below are 15 T cell receptor beta chains sequenced from a single sample in a study of blood T cell repertoires in COVID-19 (dated by TCRdb to 2019 to 2021). The protocol used for the library was the immunoSEQ multiplex PCR assay. This is the immuneACCESS table as TCRdb keeps it, with only in-frame sequences that have V and J called. A part of the clones is gone; compared with another copy, unresolved V genes explain less than half, and the rest is unexplained. Counted in this sample were more than 350,000 clones; over 75% of them appeared once. The ten largest clones capture more than 0.8% of the sample. Specimen: PBMCs or T cells enriched from blood (not recorded which). The receptors were gathered from a man aged 18 to 29 who had recovered from COVID-19.

The chain recombines TRBV7-3 with TRBJ2-1, with D uncertain. The length of the CDR3 is 10 residues. CDR1 is SGHTA, CDR2 FQGTGA, per germline. The germline V and J ends were trimmed by 5 bases and 10 bases, with 6 bases remaining between them. CDR3 protein: CASSTTEQFF. As DNA, the CDR3 is TGTGCCAGCAGCACAACCGAGCAGTTCTTC.

V usage is TRBV7-3 and J usage is TRBJ2-1; D gene ambiguous. The CDR3 is 12 residues long. Germline values: CDR1 SGHTA, CDR2 FQGTGA. Trimming stripped 3 bases from V and 10 bases from J, with 10 bases between. CDR3 in DNA: TGTGCCAGCAGCTTCGTTCATGGCGAGCAGTTCTTC. This sequence encodes CASSFVHGEQFF.

This clone was seen more than once but under ten times. The gene calls are TRBV28 and TRBJ2-3, with 8 bases aligning to TRBD2. V was pared by 6 bases and J by 2 bases, with 10 bases of the junction left unmatched. CDR1 MDHEN and CDR2 SYDVKM come from the germline V gene. The CDR3 consists of 16 residues. CDR3 coding DNA: TGTGCCAGCAGCGGGGGGGTGGGAGGCACCACAGATACGCAGTATTTT. This encodes CASSGGVGGTTDTQYF.

This clone was detected only once. The rearrangement links TRBV5-4 to TRBJ1-2, with 9 bases identical to TRBD1. The CDR3 runs to 13 residues. V shed 4 bases, J shed 8 bases, and the junction held 6 bases outside the gene matches. Germline-derived CDR1 and CDR2 are SGHNT and YYREEE (reference sequence). CDR3 loop: CASSTRTGDGYTF. CDR3 nucleotide sequence: TGTGCCAGCAGCACCCGGACAGGGGACGGCTACACCTTC.

The CDR3 sequence: CASSFGGLAGGSEQFF. CDR3 sequence (DNA): TGTGCCAGCAGCTTCGGGGGCTTAGCGGGAGGTAGTGAGCAGTTCTTC. The rearrangement joins TRBV5-6 to TRBJ2-1; 10 bases line up with TRBD2. Germline V CDR1 and CDR2: SGHDT, YYEEEE. The length of the CDR3 is 16 residues. With V trimmed by 2 bases and J by 9 bases, 11 bases remained unmatched.

The J gene is TRBJ1-2, the V gene TRBV4-1; maybe TRBD1 (5 bases). Trimming left V 4 bases short and J 5 bases short, with 14 bases between. Germline loops: CDR1 MGHRA, CDR2 YSYEKL. The CDR3 has 14 amino acids. The CDR3 DNA is TGCGCCAGCAGCCTTGGTGGGGCGGCTTATGGCTACACCTTC. It codes for CASSLGGAAYGYTF.

The J gene is TRBJ2-5, the V gene TRBV3-1 (or the pseudogene TRBV3-2); weak D call: TRBD2 (6 bases). Germline assignment: CDR1 LGHDT and CDR2 YNNKEL (reference sequence). Trimming took off 3 bases at V and 0 bases at J, with 8 bases between the two ends. The CDR3 is made up of 14 amino acids. CDR3 protein: CASSHSGNQETQYF. In DNA, the CDR3 is TGTGCCAGCAGCCATAGCGGAAACCAAGAGACCCAGTACTTC.

This clone occurred once. The chain combines TRBV18 with TRBJ1-1; D is possibly TRBD1 (5 bases). Germline loops: CDR1 KGHSH, CDR2 LQKENI. The CDR3 contains 13 residues. V was clipped by 10 bases and J by 6 bases, with 18 bases between them. CDR3 DNA sequence: TGTGCCACCTTGTTGGACCCAGGGTCTGAAGCTTTCTTT. This sequence encodes CATLLDPGSEAFF.

The table lists this clone with a few counts. V usage is TRBV28 and J usage is TRBJ1-2, with D possibly TRBD1 on 5 matching bases. CDR1 and CDR2 from the germline V gene are MDHEN and SYDVKM. V lost 11 bases to trimming and J lost 4 bases, with 14 bases between them. The CDR3 totals 12 residues. CDR3 sequence reads: CALGGVGYGYTF. In nucleotides, the CDR3 is TGTGCCCTCGGGGGGGTTGGCTATGGCTACACCTTC.

This clone was counted a single time. The chain uses TRBV7-8 and TRBJ1-2; a weak D match, TRBD1 (6 bases). Germline assignment: CDR1 SGHVS and CDR2 FQNEAQ. This CDR3 is built from 17 residues. V lost 1 base and J 5 bases, leaving 20 bases between the germline ends. CDR3 region: CASSLEEIQGRRYGYTF. The CDR3, as DNA: TGTGCCAGCAGCTTAGAGGAGATACAGGGCCGGAGATATGGCTACACCTTC. The variable domain in full, completed from reference TRBV7-8 and TRBJ1-2, reads GAGVSQSPRYKVAKRGQDVALRCDPISGHVSLFWYQQALGQGPEFLTYFQNEAQLDKSGLPSDRFFAERPEGSVSTLKIQRTQQEDSAVYLCASSLEEIQGRRYGYTFGSGTRLTVV.

This sequence joins TRBV4-1 and TRBJ1-5; 9 bases line up with TRBD1. The V and J ends lost 3 bases and 2 bases, in that order; junction bases with no gene match: 5. Germline V gives CDR1 MGHRA, CDR2 YSYEKL. This CDR3 has 16 residues. Written as DNA, the CDR3 is TGCGCCAGCAGCCAGACTACAGGGGGCGGCAATCAGCCCCAGCATTTT. Its protein product is CASSQTTGGGNQPQHF.

This chain joins TRBV6-4 and TRBJ2-1, with 7 bases identical to TRBD2. The germline V gene encodes CDR1 MRHNA and CDR2 SNTAGT. The CDR3 contains 15 residues. V lost 0 bases to trimming and J lost 5 bases; unmatched junction nucleotides: 4. This chain's CDR3 is CASSDSAGDHNEQFF. In DNA form, the CDR3 reads TGTGCCAGCAGTGACTCGGCGGGGGATCACAATGAGCAGTTCTTC.

V usage is TRBV2 and J usage is TRBJ2-7; TRBD1 matches at 10 bases. CDR1 and CDR2 from the germline V gene are SNHLY and FYNNEI. There are 14 residues in the CDR3. J lost 4 bases, V lost 6 bases, and 6 bases had no gene match. Here the CDR3 DNA reads TGTGCCAGCAGAGCAGGACAGGGGGAGTACGAGCAGTACTTC. Amino acids: CASRAGQGEYEQYF.

CDR3 sequence reads: CSVRVDTQYF. CDR3 sequence (DNA): TGCAGCGTCAGGGTAGATACGCAGTATTTT. The J gene is TRBJ2-3, the V gene TRBV29-1; TRBD1 might be the D (5 bases). Germline V gene lookup returns CDR1 SQVTM and CDR2 ANQGSEA. The V end was cut by 6 bases, the J end by 5 bases, with 6 bases between. CDR3 length: 10 amino acids.

The V call is TRBV6-1, the J call TRBJ1-2; 7 positions agree with TRBD1. CDR1 and CDR2 (germline): MNHNS, SASEGT. The length of the CDR3 is 14 residues. Trimming took 3 bases from V and 8 from J; bases not matched to a gene: 9. The CDR3: CASSDDRVSEGYTF. CDR3 coding DNA: TGTGCCAGCAGTGATGACAGGGTGTCGGAGGGCTACACCTTC.